The clone carrying this T cell receptor beta chain was counted only a few times. Its target is not known. This sample is drawn from a study of T cell repertoires in cytomegalovirus infection. Looking at the study overall: Shared public TCR beta signatures pointed to both CMV infection and a matching HLA type.

From the reads, TCRdb called clonotypes with MiXCR, one entry per CDR3 protein. The data show 27,000 or so distinct CDR3 sequences, around 19% seen once. CDR3 length equals 14 residues. Losses at the gene ends were 10 bases for V and 4 bases for J; bases not matched to a gene: 11. Germline V gene data show CDR1 as SGHAT and CDR2 as FQNNGV. This sequence originates from a human donor in good health (CMV status not recorded). Some clones in this sample may be carry-over from other donors' samples. J is TRBJ1-1 and V is TRBV11-2; 8 bases match TRBD1. Sample: CD8+ T cells from cultured PBMCs, taken from culture after CMV antigen stimulation. The CDR3 spells CATRGTGGATEAFF. The CDR3 DNA sequence: TGTGCCACGAGGGGTACAGGGGGGGCCACTGAAGCTTTCTTT.